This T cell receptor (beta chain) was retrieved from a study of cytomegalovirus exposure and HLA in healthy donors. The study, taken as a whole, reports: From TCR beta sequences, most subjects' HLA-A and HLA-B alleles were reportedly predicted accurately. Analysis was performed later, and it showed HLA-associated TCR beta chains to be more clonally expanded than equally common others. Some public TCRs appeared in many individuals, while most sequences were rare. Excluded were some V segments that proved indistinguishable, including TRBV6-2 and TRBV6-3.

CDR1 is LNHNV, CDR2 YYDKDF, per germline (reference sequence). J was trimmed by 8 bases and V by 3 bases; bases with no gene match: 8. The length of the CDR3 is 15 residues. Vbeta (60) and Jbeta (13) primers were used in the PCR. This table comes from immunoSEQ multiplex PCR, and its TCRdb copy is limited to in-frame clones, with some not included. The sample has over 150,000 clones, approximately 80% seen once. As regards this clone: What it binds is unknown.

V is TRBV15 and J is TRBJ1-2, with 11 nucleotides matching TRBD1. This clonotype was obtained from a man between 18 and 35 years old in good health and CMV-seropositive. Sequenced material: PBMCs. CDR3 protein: CATSREDRGPEGYTF. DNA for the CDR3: TGTGCCACCAGCAGGGAGGACAGGGGGCCGGAAGGCTACACCTTC.